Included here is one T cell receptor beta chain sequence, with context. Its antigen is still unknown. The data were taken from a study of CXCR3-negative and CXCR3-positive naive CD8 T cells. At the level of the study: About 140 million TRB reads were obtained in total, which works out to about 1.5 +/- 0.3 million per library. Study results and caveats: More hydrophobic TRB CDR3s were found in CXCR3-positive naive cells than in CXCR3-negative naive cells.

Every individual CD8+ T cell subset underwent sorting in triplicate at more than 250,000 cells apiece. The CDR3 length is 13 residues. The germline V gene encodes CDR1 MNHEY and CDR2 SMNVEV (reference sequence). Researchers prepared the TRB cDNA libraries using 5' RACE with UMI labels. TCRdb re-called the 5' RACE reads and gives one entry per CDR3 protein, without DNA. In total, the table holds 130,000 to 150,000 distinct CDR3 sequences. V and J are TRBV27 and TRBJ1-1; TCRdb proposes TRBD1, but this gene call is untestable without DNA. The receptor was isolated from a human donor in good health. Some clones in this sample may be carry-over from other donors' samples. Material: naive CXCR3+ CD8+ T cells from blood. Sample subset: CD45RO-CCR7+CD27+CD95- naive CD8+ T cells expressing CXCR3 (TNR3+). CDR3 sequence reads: CASSLQGYTEAFF.